This T cell receptor beta chain is from a study of OX40 agonist ivuxolimab in advanced cancers. The CDR3 contains 15 residues. V lost 2 bases, J lost 5 bases, and 13 bases lay in between. The germline gives CDR1 MGHDK, CDR2 SYGVNS. Assay used: immunoSEQ multiplex PCR; TCRdb lists only in-frame clones, some missing. Of 45,000 to 50,000 clones detected, roughly 90% appear once; the ten largest clones hold 10% to 15%. The TCR was taken from an adult with an advanced solid tumor such as melanoma, head and neck, liver or kidney cancer. V usage is TRBV25-1 and J usage is TRBJ2-1; no reliable D call. The sequences come from CD4+ or CD8+ T cells sorted from blood, collected in a trial of the OX40 agonist ivuxolimab. Here the CDR3 reads CASSEGLWRHNEQFF. In nucleotides, the CDR3 is TGTGCCAGCAGTGAAGGGTTGTGGCGGCACAATGAGCAGTTCTTC.